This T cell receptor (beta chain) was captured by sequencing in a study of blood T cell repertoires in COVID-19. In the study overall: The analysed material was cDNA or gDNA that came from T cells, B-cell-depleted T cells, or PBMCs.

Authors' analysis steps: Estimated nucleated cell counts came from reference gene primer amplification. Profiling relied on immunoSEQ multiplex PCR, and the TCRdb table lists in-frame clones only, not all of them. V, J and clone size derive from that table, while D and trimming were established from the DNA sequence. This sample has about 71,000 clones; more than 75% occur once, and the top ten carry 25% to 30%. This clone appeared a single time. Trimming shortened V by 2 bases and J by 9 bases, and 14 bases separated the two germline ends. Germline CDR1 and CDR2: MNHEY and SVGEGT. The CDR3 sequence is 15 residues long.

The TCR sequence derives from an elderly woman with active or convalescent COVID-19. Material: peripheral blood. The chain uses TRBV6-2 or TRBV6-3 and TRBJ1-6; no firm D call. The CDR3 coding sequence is TGTGCCAGCAGTTACGCGGGTCCGGGGAGTTCACCCCTCCACTTT. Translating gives CASSYAGPGSSPLHF.